This T cell receptor (beta chain) is drawn from a study of cytomegalovirus exposure and HLA in healthy donors. PCR was performed using 60 Vbeta and 13 Jbeta primers. This table comes from immunoSEQ multiplex PCR, and its TCRdb copy is limited to in-frame clones, with some not included. This sample has tens of thousands of clones, with 35% to 55% found just once. This clone was recorded a few times. Per germline, CDR1 SGHTA and CDR2 FQGNSA. The CDR3 contains 15 residues. Unmatched junction bases numbered 4, after V lost 3 bases and J lost 8 bases. The chain combines TRBV7-2 with TRBJ2-2, with TRBD1 matching over 12 bases. The sample was PBMCs. The TCR comes from a woman aged 50 to 60 in good health and CMV-seronegative. CDR3 sequence: CASSLGQGAGGELFF. In nucleotides, the CDR3 is TGTGCCAGCAGCTTGGGACAGGGGGCTGGAGGGGAGCTGTTTTTT.